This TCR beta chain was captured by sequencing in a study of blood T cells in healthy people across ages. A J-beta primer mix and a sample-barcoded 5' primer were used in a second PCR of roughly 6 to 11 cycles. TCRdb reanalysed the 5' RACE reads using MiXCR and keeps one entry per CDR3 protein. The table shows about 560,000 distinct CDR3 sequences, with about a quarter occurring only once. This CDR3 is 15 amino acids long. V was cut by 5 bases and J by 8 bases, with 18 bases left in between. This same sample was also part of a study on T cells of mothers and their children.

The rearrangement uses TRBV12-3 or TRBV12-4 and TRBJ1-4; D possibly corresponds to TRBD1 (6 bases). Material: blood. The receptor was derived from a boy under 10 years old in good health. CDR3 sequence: CASSDPGSQGEKLFF. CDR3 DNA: TGTGCCAGCAGTGACCCCGGGAGCCAGGGGGAAAAACTGTTTTTT.